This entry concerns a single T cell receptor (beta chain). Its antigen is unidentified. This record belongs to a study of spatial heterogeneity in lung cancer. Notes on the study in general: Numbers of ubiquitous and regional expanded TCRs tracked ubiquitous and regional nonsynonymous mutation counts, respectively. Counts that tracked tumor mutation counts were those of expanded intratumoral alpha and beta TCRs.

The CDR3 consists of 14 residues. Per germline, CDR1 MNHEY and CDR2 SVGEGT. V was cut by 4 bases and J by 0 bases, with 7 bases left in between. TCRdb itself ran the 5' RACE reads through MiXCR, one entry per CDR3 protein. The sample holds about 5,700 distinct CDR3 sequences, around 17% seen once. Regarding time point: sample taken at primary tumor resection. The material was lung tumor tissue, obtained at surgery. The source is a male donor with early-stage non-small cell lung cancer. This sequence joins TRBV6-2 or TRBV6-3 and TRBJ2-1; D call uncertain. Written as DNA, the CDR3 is TGTGCCAGCAGTTTACCAAGCTCCTACAATGAGCAGTTCTTC. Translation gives CASSLPSSYNEQFF.